This T cell receptor (beta chain) was sequenced for a study of T cells in Graves' hyperthyroidism and ophthalmopathy. Findings of the study overall: Among thyroid clonotypes expanded above 0.001, most also appeared in blood. Ophthalmopathy prediction by the model preceded onset by a median about 6.8 months.

This clonotype was seen at least ten times. Its antigen is unidentified. The source material, RNA transcripts, was used to amplify TCR beta CDR3 regions. When the TCR CDR3 underwent first-round RT-PCR, the HTBI primer set was used. One entry per CDR3 protein results from TCRdb running MiXCR on the multiplex PCR reads. Of approximately 620,000 distinct CDR3 sequences in the sample, over 11% are singletons; the top ten hold roughly 5.5%. A sample of blood taken at first hyperthyroidism diagnosis preceded any ophthalmopathy symptoms. Looked up from germline, CDR1 is SGHTA and CDR2 is FQGNSA. V lost 7 bases and J lost 2, with 21 bases in between. This CDR3 contains 16 residues.

Sequenced material: blood. The V call is TRBV7-2, the J call TRBJ2-7; D is unclear. The sequence came from a woman aged 25 to 45 with Graves' hyperthyroidism that later progressed to Graves' ophthalmopathy. The CDR3, as DNA: TGTGCCAGCACCCCATGTCAGACGGCGTGGGCCTACGAGCAGTACTTC. Translation gives CASTPCQTAWAYEQYF.